The 32 T cell receptor beta chains presented below share a single source sample, sequenced in a study of blood T cell repertoires in COVID-19. Here immunoSEQ multiplex PCR was the method, and the copy in TCRdb shows in-frame clones only, minus some. In the table there are roughly 70,000 clones, roughly four fifths of which are singletons. The specimen sequenced was peripheral blood. Receptors originate from a man in his 60s with COVID-19, enrolled during active disease.

In its sample, this clone was seen a few times. The chain carries TRBV5-1 and TRBJ2-7; perhaps TRBD1 as D (6 bases). Germline CDR1 and CDR2: SGHRS and YFSETQ. The CDR3 contains 14 residues. Between the trimmed V and J ends, which lost 2 bases and 6 bases, there was a span of 15 bases. The CDR3 protein is CASSLGSGVGEQYF. In nucleotides, the CDR3 is TGCGCCAGCAGCTTAGGGTCAGGGGTGGGCGAGCAGTACTTC.

The chain carries TRBV2 and TRBJ1-5; 7 nucleotides match TRBD1. This CDR3 is 13 amino acids long. With V trimmed by 5 bases and J by 2 bases, 0 bases remained unmatched. Germline CDR1 is SNHLY and CDR2 is FYNNEI. The CDR3 sequence is CASSQGGNQPQHF. CDR3 in DNA: TGTGCCAGCAGTCAGGGGGGCAATCAGCCCCAGCATTTT.

The rearrangement uses TRBV19 and TRBJ2-7; 10 bases are a match to TRBD1. CDR1 LNHDA and CDR2 SQIVND come from the germline V gene (reference sequence). V was pared by 1 base and J by 6 bases, with 12 bases of the junction left unmatched. CDR3 length: 17 residues. DNA of the CDR3: TGTGCCAGTAGTATAGTGCACAAGGGACAGGGGACTGGCGAGCAGTACTTC. Residues: CASSIVHKGQGTGEQYF.

The rearrangement links TRBV9 to TRBJ1-6; D is unresolved. V lost 4 bases and J lost 13, with 21 bases in between. Germline loops: CDR1 SGDLS, CDR2 YYNGEE. The CDR3 has 15 residues. Here the CDR3 reads CASSPRPTTADPLHF. The CDR3 bases are TGTGCCAGCAGCCCCCGCCCCACGACCGCGGATCCCCTCCACTTT.

The DNA of the CDR3 is TGCAGCGTTGAAGTAGGGGCTGGAAACACCATATATTTT. Translation gives CSVEVGAGNTIYF. The chain is built from TRBV29-1 and TRBJ1-3; D may be TRBD1 (5 bases). CDR3 length: 13 residues. V lost 1 base to trimming and J lost 2 bases, with 6 bases between them. From germline, CDR1 is SQVTM and CDR2 ANQGSEA.

This clone showed up just once. The V call is TRBV7-6, the J call TRBJ2-7, with D perhaps TRBD2 (7 bases). Trimming removed 5 bases at V and 1 base at J, with 24 bases between. Germline-derived CDR1 and CDR2 are SGHVS and FNYEAQ. The length of the CDR3 is 18 residues. As DNA, the CDR3 is TGTGCCAGCAGCACCCAATCTGGGGGGCTAGCGGAGTCCTACGAGCAGTACTTC. It encodes CASSTQSGGLAESYEQYF. Supplemented by reference TRBV7-6 and TRBJ2-7, the full variable domain reads GAGVSQSPRYKVTKRGQDVALRCDPISGHVSLYWYRQALGQGPEFLTYFNYEAQQDKSGLPNDRFSAERPEGSISTLTIQRTEQRDSAMYRCASSTQSGGLAESYEQYFGPGTRLTVT.

This clone was found a few times. V usage is TRBV7-2 and J usage is TRBJ1-2; 9 nucleotides agree with TRBD1. CDR1 is SGHTA and CDR2 is FQGNSA in the germline V gene. Germline trimming cut 1 base from V and 5 bases from J; bases unmatched to any gene: 2. This CDR3 has 14 amino acids. DNA of the CDR3: TGTGCCAGCAGCTTAGACAGGGGGCCGTATGGCTACACCTTC. This translates into CASSLDRGPYGYTF. The whole variable domain, filled in from reference TRBV7-2 and TRBJ1-2, reads GAGVSQSPSNKVTEKGKDVELRCDPISGHTALYWYRQSLGQGLEFLIYFQGNSAPDKSGLPSDRFSAERTGGSVSTLTIQRTQQEDSAVYLCASSLDRGPYGYTFGSGTRLTVV.

The chain has TRBV15 and TRBJ2-1; TRBD2 matches at 8 bases. Germline V gene lookup returns CDR1 LNHNV and CDR2 YYDKDF (reference sequence). Trimming removed 0 bases from V and 6 bases from J; junction bases left unmatched: 7. This CDR3 comprises 16 residues. CDR3 DNA sequence: TGTGCCACCAGCAGAGATGGCGGGAGGCCGTTCAATGAGCAGTTCTTC. Residues: CATSRDGGRPFNEQFF.

This chain uses TRBV21-1 with TRBJ1-2; TRBD1, as called in the table, went unchecked against the DNA. TRBV21-1 represents a pseudogene. This CDR3 has 15 amino acids. CDR3 amino acids: CASSKFGRTGHGYTF. The DNA for the CDR3 is TGTGCCAGCAGCAAATTTGGTCGGACAGGACATGGCTACACCTTC.

V gene TRBV7-9 combines with J gene TRBJ2-5, with a possible D match to TRBD1 (6 bases). V was clipped by 1 base and J by 7 bases, with 7 bases between them. The CDR3 has 12 amino acids. The germline V gene encodes CDR1 SEHNR and CDR2 FQNEAQ (reference sequence). CDR3 sequence reads: CASSLGGGTQYF. The CDR3 DNA reads as TGTGCCAGCAGCTTAGGAGGGGGGACCCAGTACTTC.

The V and J genes are TRBV7-9 and TRBJ2-7, with 7 bases fitting TRBD2. With V trimmed by 11 bases and J by 0 bases, 7 bases remained unmatched. Germline V gene data show CDR1 as SEHNR and CDR2 as FQNEAQ (reference sequence). The CDR3 contains 13 residues. The CDR3 DNA reads TGTGCCGGGCTCTCTAGCGGCTCCTACGAGCAGTACTTC. This sequence encodes CAGLSSGSYEQYF.

Concerning this clone: Its ends do not fully match the called genes, so a read error is possible. This rearrangement joins TRBV7-2 to TRBJ2-5; 7 bases fit TRBD1. Per the germline V gene, CDR1 is SGHTA and CDR2 is FQGNSA. The CDR3 is made up of 14 amino acids. CDR3 sequence: CASSLGTGQGTQYF. CDR3 nucleotides: TGTGCCAGCAGCTTAGGGACAGGCCAAGGGACCCAGTACTTC.

This clone was observed a single time. The gene calls are TRBV5-1 and TRBJ1-6; 7 positions match TRBD1. CDR3 length equals 15 residues. Trimming removed 4 bases from V and 5 bases from J; junction bases left unmatched: 6. Germline V gene data show CDR1 as SGHRS and CDR2 as YFSETQ. The CDR3 DNA reads TGCGCCAGCAGCAGATGGACAGGAAATAATTCACCCCTCCACTTT. Its translation is CASSRWTGNNSPLHF.

The V call is TRBV25-1, the J call TRBJ2-1; 8 bases map to TRBD1. The ends lost 6 bases at V and 3 bases at J; junction bases unmatched: 7. The CDR3 is 15 residues long. Per germline, CDR1 MGHDK and CDR2 SYGVNS. CDR3 nucleotides: TGTGCCAGCAGCGGGGGAGGACAGGGCTACAATGAGCAGTTCTTC. It yields the protein CASSGGGQGYNEQFF. The variable domain in full, with the rest retrieved from reference TRBV25-1 and TRBJ2-1, is EADIYQTPRYLVIGTGKKITLECSQTMGHDKMYWYQQDPGMELHLIHYSYGVNSTEKGDLSSESTVSRIRTEHFPLTLESARPSHTSQYLCASSGGGQGYNEQFFGPGTRLTVL.

The gene calls are TRBV18 and TRBJ2-2; 7 positions match TRBD1. V was pared by 4 bases and J by 7 bases, with 3 bases of the junction left unmatched. Germline CDR1 and CDR2: KGHSH and LQKENI. The length of the CDR3 is 13 residues. CDR3 nucleotide sequence: TGTGCCAGCTCACAACAGGGGAACGGGGAGCTGTTTTTT. Amino acids: CASSQQGNGELFF.

The chain has TRBV11-2 and TRBJ1-2, with 8 bases aligning to TRBD1. J gave up 8 bases and V 6 bases, and 11 bases lay outside the gene matches. Germline V lookup: CDR1 SGHAT, CDR2 FQNNGV. The length of the CDR3 is 14 residues. In nucleotides, the CDR3 is TGTGCCAGCAGAGCGGACAGGGCCTCATTCGGCTACACCTTC. It specifies CASRADRASFGYTF.

Only one count was recorded for this clone. This sequence joins TRBV5-1 and TRBJ2-5; a weak D match, TRBD1 (6 bases). Germline CDR1 is SGHRS and CDR2 is YFSETQ. The germline V and J ends were trimmed by 4 bases and 4 bases, with 11 bases remaining between them. The CDR3 spans 13 residues. The CDR3 spells CASSGQGRETQYF. The DNA of the CDR3 is TGCGCCAGCAGCGGCCAGGGGCGAGAGACCCAGTACTTC.

This clone was counted a few times. This sequence joins TRBV2 and TRBJ1-5; D is unresolved. V lost 7 bases and J lost 2, with 12 bases in between. The CDR3 totals 14 residues. From germline, CDR1 is SNHLY and CDR2 FYNNEI. In DNA, the CDR3 is TGTGCCAGCAACCCCGACGGGGGCAATCAGCCCCAGCATTTT. Amino acids: CASNPDGGNQPQHF.

A few counts support this clone. The chain recombines TRBV5-5 with TRBJ2-1; 12 bases are shared with TRBD2. Germline CDR1 reads SGHKS; CDR2 reads YYEKEE (reference sequence). J was trimmed by 3 bases and V by 0 bases; bases with no gene match: 4. This CDR3 is built from 17 residues. In DNA form, the CDR3 reads TGTGCCAGCAGCTTGGAGACTAGCGGGGGTAACTACAATGAGCAGTTCTTC. Its translation is CASSLETSGGNYNEQFF. The full variable domain, its missing parts supplied by reference TRBV5-5 and TRBJ2-1, is DAGVTQSPTHLIKTRGQQVTLRCSPISGHKSVSWYQQVLGQGPQFIFQYYEKEERGRGNFPDRFSARQFPNYSSELNVNALLLGDSALYLCASSLETSGGNYNEQFFGPGTRLTVL.

The chain carries TRBV30 and TRBJ2-3; 10 bases fit TRBD1. The V gene's germline CDR1 is GTSNPN and CDR2 SVGIG (reference sequence). Trimming at V came to 5 bases and at J to 6 bases, leaving 5 bases not matched to a gene. This CDR3 contains 13 residues. The CDR3 protein is CAWDRGLFDTQYF. The CDR3 DNA is TGTGCCTGGGACAGGGGGCTTTTCGATACGCAGTATTTT.

This clone was counted a single time. The chain uses TRBV5-1 and TRBJ1-1; the D is unclear. CDR1 SGHRS and CDR2 YFSETQ come from the germline V gene. The CDR3 is made up of 14 amino acids. Deletions cut 0 bases from V and 0 bases from J, with 6 bases between. CDR3 DNA: TGCGCCAGCAGCTTGGGGTCGGTGAACACTGAAGCTTTCTTT. Translating it yields CASSLGSVNTEAFF.

The chain employs TRBV27 and TRBJ2-7, with D tentatively TRBD1 (6 bases). The CDR3 consists of 15 residues. Between the trimmed V and J ends, which lost 2 bases and 2 bases, there was a span of 13 bases. CDR1 and CDR2 (germline): MNHEY, SMNVEV (reference sequence). CDR3 region: CASSLIGTLTYEQYF. In DNA, the CDR3 is TGTGCCAGCAGTTTAATAGGGACACTGACCTACGAGCAGTACTTC.

This rearrangement joins TRBV7-9 to TRBJ1-2; 8 nucleotides align to TRBD1. The CDR3 runs 15 residues. Germline trimming cut 5 bases from V and 6 bases from J; bases unmatched to any gene: 11. Germline V lookup: CDR1 SEHNR, CDR2 FQNEAQ (reference sequence). This CDR3 is CASSTRQGPVNGYTF. CDR3 nucleotide sequence: TGTGCCAGCAGCACCCGACAGGGGCCTGTTAATGGCTACACCTTC.

The V and J genes are TRBV5-1 and TRBJ2-5, with 8 positions matching TRBD2. Germline trimming cut 2 bases from V and 5 bases from J; bases unmatched to any gene: 5. CDR1 is SGHRS and CDR2 is YFSETQ in the germline V gene. The CDR3 has 14 residues. The CDR3 DNA reads TGCGCCAGCAGCTTCCCGGGACTAGTTGAGACCCAGTACTTC. Translating it yields CASSFPGLVETQYF.

This clone was seen only once. The chain employs TRBV19 and TRBJ2-7, with TRBD2 identical over 8 bases. This CDR3 comprises 18 residues. V gave up 5 bases and J gave up 2 bases; unmatched junction bases: 17. Looked up from germline, CDR1 is LNHDA and CDR2 is SQIVND (reference sequence). The chain's CDR3 is CASSRGGGPNELAYEQYF. The DNA of the CDR3 is TGTGCCAGTAGTCGGGGGGGCGGCCCAAATGAATTAGCCTACGAGCAGTACTTC.

The rearrangement links TRBV5-1 to TRBJ2-2; 8 bases are shared with TRBD2. The CDR3 has 16 amino acids. The germline V gene encodes CDR1 SGHRS and CDR2 YFSETQ. V lost 2 bases and J lost 4; bases outside the gene matches: 7. The CDR3 sequence: CASSFSGGRGTGELFF. The CDR3 DNA follows: TGCGCCAGCAGCTTCAGCGGGGGCAGGGGCACCGGGGAGCTGTTTTTT.

The chain links TRBV30 to TRBJ2-1; 10 bases are shared with TRBD2. Germline CDR1 is GTSNPN and CDR2 is SVGIG (reference sequence). The CDR3 is made up of 14 amino acids. J lost 10 bases, V lost 1 base, and 7 bases had no gene match. This CDR3 reads CAWSGLAGVWEQFF. The CDR3 nucleotides are TGTGCCTGGAGTGGTCTAGCGGGAGTGTGGGAGCAGTTCTTC.

This clone was observed a single time. This chain links TRBV11-2 with TRBJ1-5; no clear D. Trimming stripped 0 bases from V and 5 bases from J, with 8 bases between. The length of the CDR3 is 14 residues. Germline V lookup: CDR1 SGHAT, CDR2 FQNNGV. CDR3 sequence reads: CASSLDLGDQPQHF. DNA for the CDR3: TGTGCCAGCAGCTTAGACCTAGGAGATCAGCCCCAGCATTTT.

The chain carries TRBV19 and TRBJ2-7; D possibly corresponds to TRBD2 (7 bases). This CDR3 has 15 residues. Looked up from germline, CDR1 is LNHDA and CDR2 is SQIVND (reference sequence). The ends were cut back, 7 bases at V and 5 bases at J, with 21 bases in the middle. The CDR3 DNA is TGTGCCAGTACTTCCACAAGGGGGGGGGTCGACGAGCAGTACTTC. Its translation: CASTSTRGGVDEQYF.

The chain employs TRBV4-1 and TRBJ2-3; 9 bases line up with TRBD2. The germline V gene encodes CDR1 MGHRA and CDR2 YSYEKL. The CDR3 covers 16 residues. V lost 0 bases and J lost 5; bases outside the gene matches: 6. Written as DNA, the CDR3 is TGCGCCAGCAGCCAAGATGTAGCGGGAGTAGTAGATACGCAGTATTTT. Translated, it gives CASSQDVAGVVDTQYF.

The gene calls are TRBV6-6 and TRBJ2-7; D is perhaps TRBD1 (5 bases). CDR3 length equals 13 residues. V was trimmed by 8 bases and J by 2 bases, leaving 13 bases between them. Germline V CDR1 and CDR2: MNHNY, SVGAGI (reference sequence). CDR3 protein: CASSQGFAYEQYF. CDR3 coding DNA: TGTGCCAGCTCGCAGGGTTTCGCCTACGAGCAGTACTTC.

The chain recombines TRBV13 with TRBJ2-2; a weak D match, TRBD2 (6 bases). V lost 6 bases and J 2 bases, leaving 13 bases between the germline ends. Germline V gives CDR1 PRHDT, CDR2 FYEKMQ (reference sequence). This CDR3 has 15 amino acids. The CDR3 DNA reads TGTGCCAGCAGACCCGCCGGGGGAAACACCGGGGAGCTGTTTTTT. It encodes CASRPAGGNTGELFF.